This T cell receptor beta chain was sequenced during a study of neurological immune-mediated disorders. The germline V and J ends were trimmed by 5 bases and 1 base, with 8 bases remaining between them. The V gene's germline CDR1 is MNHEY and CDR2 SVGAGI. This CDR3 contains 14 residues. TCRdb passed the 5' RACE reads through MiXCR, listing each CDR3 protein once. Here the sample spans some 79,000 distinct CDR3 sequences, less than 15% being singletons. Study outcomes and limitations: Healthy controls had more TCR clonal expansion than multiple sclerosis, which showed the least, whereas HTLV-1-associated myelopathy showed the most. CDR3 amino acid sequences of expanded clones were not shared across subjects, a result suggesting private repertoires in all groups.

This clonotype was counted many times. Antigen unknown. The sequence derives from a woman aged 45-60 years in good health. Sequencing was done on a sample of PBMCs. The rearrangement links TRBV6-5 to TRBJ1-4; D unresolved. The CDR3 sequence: CASSRDGTNEKLFF. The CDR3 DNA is TGTGCCAGCAGTCGGGATGGAACTAATGAAAAACTGTTTTTT.